The TCR beta chain described here comes from a study of blood T cell repertoires in COVID-19. The CDR3 has 14 residues. The V gene's germline CDR1 is MNHEY and CDR2 SVGAGI. V was trimmed by 5 bases and J by 3 bases, leaving 11 bases between them. TCRdb keeps only in-frame clones here, not all; method: immunoSEQ multiplex PCR. The profile shows tens of thousands of clones, approximately 80% of them singletons. V is TRBV6-5 and J is TRBJ1-5; D remains unclear. Sequencing used PBMCs or T cells enriched from blood (not recorded which). The receptor's source is a woman in her forties with acute COVID-19. CDR3 residues: CASSRGRDNQPQHF. CDR3 DNA: TGTGCCAGCAGTAGAGGACGGGACAATCAGCCCCAGCATTTT.